Each of the 11 T cell receptor beta chains below was sequenced from the same sample in a study of cytomegalovirus exposure and HLA in healthy donors. The PCR had 60 Vbeta and 13 Jbeta primers. TCRdb's copy holds only in-frame clones and misses some; the assay was immunoSEQ multiplex PCR. The data contain about 170,000 clones, more than 80% of them seen just once; the ten biggest clones take up about 2.1%. The sequenced sample was PBMCs. The receptors here all came from a woman younger than 30 in good health and CMV-seronegative.

This chain connects TRBV10-3 to TRBJ2-7; tentative D call: TRBD1 (5 bases). The germline V and J ends were trimmed by 4 bases and 5 bases, with 15 bases remaining between them. Germline CDR1 is ENHRY and CDR2 is SYGVKD. This CDR3 has 14 residues. CDR3 region: CAISGQTGLHEQYF. As DNA, the CDR3 is TGTGCCATCAGTGGACAGACTGGGCTCCACGAGCAGTACTTC.

The rearrangement uses TRBV5-1 and TRBJ2-6; TRBD2 is a possible D gene (5 bases). The V end was cut by 4 bases, the J end by 0 bases, with 11 bases between. The V gene's germline CDR1 is SGHRS and CDR2 YFSETQ. This CDR3 has 16 residues. For the CDR3, the DNA is TGCGCCAGCAGCAGCGGCGACACCTCTGGGGCCAACGTCCTGACTTTC. Amino acids: CASSSGDTSGANVLTF.

The chain uses TRBV9 and TRBJ2-7, with D perhaps TRBD1 (6 bases). The CDR3 totals 15 residues. Germline values: CDR1 SGDLS, CDR2 YYNGEE. V shed 5 bases and J shed 3 bases, with 18 bases lying between them. The CDR3 nucleotides are TGTGCCAGCAGTCCATCCGGACAGCTTCACTACGAGCAGTACTTC. It codes for CASSPSGQLHYEQYF. Using reference TRBV9 and TRBJ2-7 for the parts outside the CDR3, the full variable domain is DSGVTQTPKHLITATGQRVTLRCSPRSGDLSVYWYQQSLDQGLQFLIQYYNGEERAKGNILERFSAQQFPDLHSELNLSSLELGDSALYFCASSPSGQLHYEQYFGPGTRLTVT.

The gene calls are TRBV7-9 and TRBJ2-7; the match to TRBD1 covers 8 bases. CDR1 SEHNR and CDR2 FQNEAQ come from the germline V gene (reference sequence). There are 14 residues in the CDR3. The V and J ends lost 6 bases and 0 bases, in that order; junction bases with no gene match: 4. As DNA, the CDR3 is TGTGCCAGCAGAGTCGACAGGGGCTCCTACGAGCAGTACTTC. Its protein is CASRVDRGSYEQYF. The whole variable domain, filled in from reference TRBV7-9 and TRBJ2-7, reads DTGVSQNPRHKITKRGQNVTFRCDPISEHNRLYWYRQTLGQGPEFLTYFQNEAQLEKSRLLSDRFSAERPKGSFSTLEIQRTEQGDSAMYLCASRVDRGSYEQYFGPGTRLTVT.

J is TRBJ2-1 and V is TRBV7-9; 8 bases map to TRBD1. This CDR3 is 15 amino acids long. Germline V gene lookup returns CDR1 SEHNR and CDR2 FQNEAQ (reference sequence). V was clipped by 7 bases and J by 9 bases; unmatched bases: 14. CDR3 in amino acids: CASTSVGTGHTEQFF. CDR3 DNA: TGTGCCAGCACTTCCGTGGGGACAGGTCATACTGAGCAGTTCTTC.

The chain is built from TRBV9 and TRBJ1-4; no reliable D call. V lost 4 bases to trimming and J lost 7 bases, with 11 bases between them. The CDR3 length is 13 residues. Germline loops: CDR1 SGDLS, CDR2 YYNGEE. CDR3 bases: TGTGCCAGCAGCACGGGGTGGGGTGAAAAACTGTTTTTT. Its protein is CASSTGWGEKLFF.

Regarding this clone: The junction and the germline gene differ at one end; a read error may be behind it. J is TRBJ1-4 and V is TRBV7-9; D is ambiguous. Germline V gene data show CDR1 as SEHNR and CDR2 as FQNEAQ (reference sequence). CDR3 length equals 15 residues. This chain's CDR3 is CSSSPRGQPGEKLFF. DNA of the CDR3: TGTTCCAGCAGCCCACGAGGTCAGCCGGGTGAAAAACTGTTTTTT.

The V gene is TRBV10-3, the J gene TRBJ1-2, with D possibly being TRBD1 (6 bases). Trimming took 8 bases from V and 1 from J, leaving 20 bases between them. CDR1 and CDR2 from the germline V gene are ENHRY and SYGVKD. The CDR3 totals 16 residues. CDR3 residues: CAISLSQGQGNYGYTF. CDR3 bases: TGTGCCATCTCCCTCTCGCAGGGGCAGGGTAACTATGGCTACACCTTC.

The gene calls are TRBV6-5 and TRBJ1-2; possibly TRBD1 for D (6 bases). Deletions cut 0 bases from V and 7 bases from J, with 9 bases between. From germline, CDR1 is MNHEY and CDR2 SVGAGI. CDR3 length: 13 residues. CDR3 region: CASSYSPRGGYTF. CDR3 bases: TGTGCCAGCAGTTACTCCCCCAGGGGTGGCTACACCTTC.

The rearrangement uses TRBV6-1 and TRBJ1-6, with D perhaps TRBD1 (6 bases). Germline CDR1 reads MNHNS; CDR2 reads SASEGT. CDR3 length: 14 residues. Trimming removed 6 bases from V and 6 bases from J, with 12 bases in between. The CDR3 is CASSVLGGNSPLHF. The CDR3 coding sequence is TGTGCCAGCAGCGTGCTAGGGGGTAATTCACCCCTCCACTTT.

V usage is TRBV5-1 and J usage is TRBJ1-4; D is unclear. This CDR3 region has 15 residues. Germline V CDR1 and CDR2: SGHRS, YFSETQ. The germline V and J ends were trimmed by 0 bases and 8 bases, with 14 bases remaining between them. The CDR3 reads CASSLGLLLEEKLFF. CDR3 coding DNA: TGCGCCAGCAGCTTGGGACTTCTTCTGGAGGAAAAACTGTTTTTT.